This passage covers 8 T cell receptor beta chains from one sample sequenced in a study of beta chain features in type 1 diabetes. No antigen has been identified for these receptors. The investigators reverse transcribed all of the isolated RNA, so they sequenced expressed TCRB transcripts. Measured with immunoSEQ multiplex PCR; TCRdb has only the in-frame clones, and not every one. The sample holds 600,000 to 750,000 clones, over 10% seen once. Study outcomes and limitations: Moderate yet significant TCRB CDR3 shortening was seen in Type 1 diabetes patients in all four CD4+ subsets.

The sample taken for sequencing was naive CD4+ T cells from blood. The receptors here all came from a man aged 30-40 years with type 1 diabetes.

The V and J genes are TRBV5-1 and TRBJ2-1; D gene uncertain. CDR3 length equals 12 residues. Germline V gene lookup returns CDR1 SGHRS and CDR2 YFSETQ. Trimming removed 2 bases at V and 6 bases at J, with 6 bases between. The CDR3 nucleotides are TGCGCCAGCAGCTTTGGCCCCAATGAGCAGTTCTTC. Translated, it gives CASSFGPNEQFF.

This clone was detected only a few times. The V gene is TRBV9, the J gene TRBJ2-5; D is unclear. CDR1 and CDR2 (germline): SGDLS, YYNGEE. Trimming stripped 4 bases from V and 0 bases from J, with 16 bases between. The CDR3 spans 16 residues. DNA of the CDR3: TGTGCCAGCAGCTCCGAAAGAGGACGGAACCAAGAGACCCAGTACTTC. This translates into CASSSERGRNQETQYF.

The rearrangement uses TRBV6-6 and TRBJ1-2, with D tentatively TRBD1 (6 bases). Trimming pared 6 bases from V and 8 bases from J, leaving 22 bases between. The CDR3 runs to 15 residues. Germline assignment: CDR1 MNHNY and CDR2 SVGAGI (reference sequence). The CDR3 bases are TGTGCCAGCAGCAAGCAGGGGAATCGTTCGTCCGGCTACACCTTC. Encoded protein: CASSKQGNRSSGYTF.

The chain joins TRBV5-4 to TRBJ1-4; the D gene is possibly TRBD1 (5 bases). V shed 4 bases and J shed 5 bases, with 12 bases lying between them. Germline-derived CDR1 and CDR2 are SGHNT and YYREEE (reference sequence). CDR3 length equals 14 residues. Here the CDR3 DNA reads TGTGCCAGCAGCCTCGGGACCTTCAATGAAAAACTGTTTTTT. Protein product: CASSLGTFNEKLFF.

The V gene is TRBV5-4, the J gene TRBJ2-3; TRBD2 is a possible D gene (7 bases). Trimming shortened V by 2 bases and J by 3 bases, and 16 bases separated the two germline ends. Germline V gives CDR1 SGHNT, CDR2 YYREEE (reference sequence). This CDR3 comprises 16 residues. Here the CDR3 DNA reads TGTGCCAGCAGCTTCGGGGGGCGGGAAGTAACAGATACGCAGTATTTT. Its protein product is CASSFGGREVTDTQYF. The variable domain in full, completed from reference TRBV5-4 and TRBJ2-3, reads ETGVTQSPTHLIKTRGQQVTLRCSSQSGHNTVSWYQQALGQGPQFIFQYYREEENGRGNFPPRFSGLQFPNYSSELNVNALELDDSALYLCASSFGGREVTDTQYFGPGTRLTVL.

CDR3 in amino acids: CASSLPGRGKFSGANVLTF. CDR3 bases: TGTGCCAGCAGCTTACCGGGCAGGGGAAAATTCTCTGGGGCCAACGTCCTGACTTTC. The chain has TRBV7-6 and TRBJ2-6; the D gene is possibly TRBD1 (6 bases). The germline V gene encodes CDR1 SGHVS and CDR2 FNYEAQ. Between the trimmed V and J ends, which lost 2 bases and 0 bases, there was a span of 17 bases. The CDR3 is 19 residues long.

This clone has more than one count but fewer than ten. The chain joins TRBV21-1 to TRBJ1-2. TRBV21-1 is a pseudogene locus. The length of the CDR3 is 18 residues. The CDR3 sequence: CASSPRRETDRANYGYTF. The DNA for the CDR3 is TGTGCCAGCAGCCCCCGGAGGGAGACAGACCGTGCTAACTATGGCTACACCTTC.

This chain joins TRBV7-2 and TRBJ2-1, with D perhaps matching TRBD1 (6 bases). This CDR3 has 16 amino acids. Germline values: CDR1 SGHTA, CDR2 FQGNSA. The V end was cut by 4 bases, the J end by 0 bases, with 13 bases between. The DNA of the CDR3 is TGTGCCAGCAGCTCAACACAGGGCAGCTCCTACAATGAGCAGTTCTTC. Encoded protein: CASSSTQGSSYNEQFF.